This record covers a single T cell receptor beta chain. CDR3 size: 15 residues. Germline CDR1 MGHRA, CDR2 YSYEKL. With V trimmed by 2 bases and J by 6 bases, 6 bases remained unmatched. This entry is derived from a study of cytomegalovirus exposure and HLA in healthy donors. 13 Jbeta primers and 60 Vbeta primers were used for the PCR. The table came from immunoSEQ multiplex PCR; TCRdb's copy has only in-frame clones and leaves some out. In the table there are 120,000 or so clones, about 80% of which are singletons. Sequencing was done on a sample of PBMCs. This receptor was obtained from a young man in good health and CMV-seropositive. This rearrangement joins TRBV4-1 to TRBJ2-7; TRBD1 matches 11 bases. The CDR3 reads CASSQTGTGGFEQYF. The CDR3 bases are TGCGCCAGCAGCCAAACCGGGACAGGGGGTTTCGAGCAGTACTTC.